The next 27 T cell receptor beta chains were all read from a single sample in a study of blood T cell repertoires in COVID-19. Profiled with immunoSEQ multiplex PCR; TCRdb holds only in-frame clones, not every one. The profile shows more than 200,000 clones, around 90% of them singletons. The sequenced sample was PBMCs or T cells enriched from blood (not recorded which). The receptor set was obtained from a woman aged 30 to 39 with acute COVID-19.

The chain joins TRBV19 to TRBJ1-2; possible D gene TRBD1, 6 bases. This CDR3 spans 14 amino acids. Germline-derived CDR1 and CDR2 are LNHDA and SQIVND (reference sequence). Deletions cut 3 bases from V and 2 bases from J, with 10 bases between. The CDR3 here is CASSIQGINYGYTF. The CDR3, as DNA: TGTGCCAGTAGTATCCAGGGGATAAACTATGGCTACACCTTC. The full variable domain, with the rest looked up from reference TRBV19 and TRBJ1-2, is DGGITQSPKYLFRKEGQNVTLSCEQNLNHDAMYWYRQDPGQGLRLIYYSQIVNDFQKGDIAEGYSVSREKKESFPLTVTSAQKNPTAFYLCASSIQGINYGYTFGSGTRLTVV.

The V and J genes are TRBV27 and TRBJ1-5; D might be TRBD1 (6 bases). V was shortened by 10 bases and J by 3 bases, with 16 bases between the two germline ends. This CDR3 is 14 amino acids long. CDR1 is MNHEY and CDR2 is SMNVEV in the germline V gene (reference sequence). Here the CDR3 reads CATARGSDNQPQHF. The CDR3 bases are TGTGCCACCGCGAGGGGGTCGGACAATCAGCCCCAGCATTTT.

This chain links TRBV6-5 with TRBJ1-1; 7 bases are a match to TRBD1. Trimming cost V 6 bases and J 1 base; bases outside gene matches: 2. Germline lookup yields CDR1 MNHEY and CDR2 SVGAGI. The CDR3 consists of 13 residues. In DNA, the CDR3 is TGTGCCAGCAGCGGGACAGAGAACACTGAAGCTTTCTTT. Amino acid sequence: CASSGTENTEAFF.

This clone was seen only once. The chain has TRBV7-3 and TRBJ2-2, with no clear D. The CDR3 extends over 18 amino acids. Per the germline V gene, CDR1 is SGHTA and CDR2 is FQGTGA. Trimming took off 0 bases at V and 0 bases at J, with 14 bases between the two ends. Written as DNA, the CDR3 is TGTGCCAGCAGCTTAACCGGAGCTGCCCGAACGAACACCGGGGAGCTGTTTTTT. As protein: CASSLTGAARTNTGELFF.

J is TRBJ2-1 and V is TRBV3-1 (or the pseudogene TRBV3-2), with 8 bases fitting TRBD1. V lost 3 bases and J lost 9; bases outside the gene matches: 10. The CDR3 extends over 15 amino acids. Germline loops: CDR1 LGHDT, CDR2 YNNKEL (reference sequence). CDR3 sequence (DNA): TGTGCCAGCAGCCATTACCGGTCAGGGGGCAGTGAGCAGTTCTTC. Encoded protein: CASSHYRSGGSEQFF.

This sequence joins TRBV30 and TRBJ1-3; no reliable D call. Trimming removed 3 bases from V and 2 bases from J, with 11 bases in between. The CDR3 contains 14 residues. Germline CDR1 is GTSNPN and CDR2 is SVGIG (reference sequence). DNA for the CDR3: TGTGCCTGGAGGGGCATCGTTCCTGGAAACACCATATATTTT. Residues: CAWRGIVPGNTIYF.

The V and J genes are TRBV29-1 and TRBJ2-2; unclear D gene. Trimming removed 5 bases at V and 1 base at J, with 8 bases between. There are 13 residues in the CDR3. The V gene's germline CDR1 is SQVTM and CDR2 ANQGSEA. The CDR3 DNA follows: TGCAGCGTTATAGCTGAGAACACCGGGGAGCTGTTTTTT. Translated: CSVIAENTGELFF.

The chain employs TRBV11-2 and TRBJ2-7, with TRBD2 matching 9 bases. V dropped 3 bases and J dropped 4; count of bases not matched to a gene: 10. This CDR3 has 16 amino acids. Germline lookup yields CDR1 SGHAT and CDR2 FQNNGV. DNA of the CDR3: TGTGCCAGCAGCTTCTTGGCGGGTAGCGGGGGATACGAGCAGTACTTC. Protein sequence: CASSFLAGSGGYEQYF.

This chain links TRBV2 with TRBJ2-3; tentatively, D is TRBD2 (7 bases). V lost 9 bases and J lost 5, with 9 bases in between. CDR1 is SNHLY, CDR2 FYNNEI, per germline. This CDR3 has 11 residues. Written as DNA, the CDR3 is TGTGCCAGTAGGGGGGGAGATACGCAGTATTTT. Its translation is CASRGGDTQYF. Full variable domain (missing parts from reference TRBV2 and TRBJ2-3): EPEVTQTPSHQVTQMGQEVILRCVPISNHLYFYWYRQILGQKVEFLVSFYNNEISEKSEIFDDQFSVERPDGSNFTLKIRSTKLEDSAMYFCASRGGDTQYFGPGTRLTVL.

V usage is TRBV11-2 and J usage is TRBJ2-7; no reliable D call. The CDR3 spans 15 residues. Germline V lookup: CDR1 SGHAT, CDR2 FQNNGV. V was shortened by 2 bases and J by 0 bases, with 11 bases between the two germline ends. CDR3 nucleotides: TGTGCCAGCAGCTTACGGTCCATAAGCTCCTACGAGCAGTACTTC. Amino acids: CASSLRSISSYEQYF.

J is TRBJ2-7 and V is TRBV28; a weak D match, TRBD1 (5 bases). The length of the CDR3 is 13 residues. CDR1 is MDHEN and CDR2 is SYDVKM in the germline V gene. Trimming left V 7 bases short and J 0 bases short, with 10 bases between. The CDR3 DNA reads TGTGCCAGCACTACGACAGCCTCCTACGAGCAGTACTTC. Its translation: CASTTTASYEQYF.

The CDR3 coding sequence is TGTGCCAGCAGCCAAGAGGGCTGGAGGAAAGAGACCCAGTACTTC. It encodes CASSQEGWRKETQYF. The chain uses TRBV3-1 (or the pseudogene TRBV3-2) and TRBJ2-5; D is perhaps TRBD2 (5 bases). Germline assignment: CDR1 LGHDT and CDR2 YNNKEL (reference sequence). V was shortened by 0 bases and J by 3 bases, with 11 bases between the two germline ends. This CDR3 is 15 amino acids long.

The CDR3 sequence: CASSPPFGQGYGYTF. In DNA form, the CDR3 reads TGTGCCAGTAGCCCCCCCTTCGGACAGGGGTATGGCTACACCTTC. The chain combines TRBV19 with TRBJ1-2; 9 bases fit TRBD1. This CDR3 spans 15 amino acids. Germline V gene data show CDR1 as LNHDA and CDR2 as SQIVND (reference sequence). V shed 6 bases and J 5 bases; nucleotides not matched to a gene: 10.

This chain uses TRBV4-1 with TRBJ1-1, with a weak D call TRBD1 (5 bases). Germline CDR1 is MGHRA and CDR2 is YSYEKL. V was shortened by 5 bases and J by 0 bases, with 13 bases between the two germline ends. This CDR3 comprises 15 residues. CDR3 nucleotide sequence: TGCGCCAGCAGCTCTTCAGGGACTATGAACACTGAAGCTTTCTTT. Translated: CASSSSGTMNTEAFF.

V usage is TRBV4-3 and J usage is TRBJ2-3; TRBD1 might be the D (5 bases). This CDR3 has 15 amino acids. Germline CDR1 is LGHNA and CDR2 is YSLEER. Trimming pared 0 bases from V and 4 bases from J, leaving 11 bases between. Written as DNA, the CDR3 is TGCGCCAGCAGCCAAGACTTCTCCAGGGCAGATACGCAGTATTTT. Protein: CASSQDFSRADTQYF.

The chain combines TRBV6-5 with TRBJ1-1; 9 bases are shared with TRBD1. The CDR3 has 16 amino acids. Trimming took 0 bases from V and 1 from J; bases not matched to a gene: 3. Germline CDR1 and CDR2: MNHEY and SVGAGI. The CDR3 spells CASSYSWTGANTEAFF. In nucleotides, the CDR3 is TGTGCCAGCAGTTACTCGTGGACAGGGGCGAACACTGAAGCTTTCTTT.

This chain connects TRBV27 to TRBJ2-1; unclear D gene. Germline V CDR1 and CDR2: MNHEY, SMNVEV (reference sequence). The CDR3 extends over 15 amino acids. V gave up 2 bases and J gave up 0 bases, with 8 bases separating them. CDR3 protein: CASSLVWASYNEQFF. CDR3 DNA: TGTGCCAGCAGTTTAGTCTGGGCCTCCTACAATGAGCAGTTCTTC.

A remark on this clone: Because it lacks the conserved phenylalanine or tryptophan at the end, this CDR3 is likely a read error. The DNA is left out, because the CDR3 cannot be placed on it with certainty; the CDR3 is given as TCRdb lists it. The CDR3 sequence: CASRGGLRPLA. The chain couples TRBV6-5 to TRBJ2-7; TRBD2 is the table's D call and was not checked against the DNA. The CDR3 sequence runs 11 residues, both termini included. In germline, CDR1 is MNHEY, CDR2 SVGAGI.

Only one count was recorded for this clone. The chain joins TRBV2 to TRBJ2-7; the D gene is possibly TRBD2 (5 bases). V was shortened by 2 bases and J by 5 bases, with 13 bases between the two germline ends. The CDR3 is 14 amino acids. In germline, CDR1 is SNHLY, CDR2 FYNNEI. The DNA of the CDR3 is TGTGCCAGCAGTGAAACTAGGCCCCTTCACGAGCAGTACTTC. This gives the protein CASSETRPLHEQYF.

The V gene is TRBV27, the J gene TRBJ2-2; TRBD1 might be the D (6 bases). The CDR3 covers 14 residues. The V and J ends lost 4 bases and 1 base respectively, with 7 bases between them. CDR1 is MNHEY, CDR2 SMNVEV, per germline (reference sequence). CDR3 region: CASSYRVNTGELFF. The CDR3 DNA reads TGTGCCAGCAGTTACAGGGTGAACACCGGGGAGCTGTTTTTT.

This chain joins TRBV19 and TRBJ1-2; D gene ambiguous. The CDR3 is 14 residues long. Trimming shortened V by 3 bases and J by 6 bases, and 14 bases separated the two germline ends. From germline, CDR1 is LNHDA and CDR2 SQIVND (reference sequence). The chain's CDR3 is CASSIVAGVDGYTF. The CDR3 DNA is TGTGCCAGTAGTATCGTAGCGGGCGTCGATGGCTACACCTTC.

This sequence joins TRBV19 and TRBJ1-1; D possibly corresponds to TRBD1 (5 bases). The CDR3 is 15 amino acids. Germline V CDR1 and CDR2: LNHDA, SQIVND (reference sequence). The ends were cut back, 4 bases at V and 2 bases at J, with 14 bases in the middle. The CDR3 DNA sequence: TGTGCCAGTAGTACCAACAGGTACTTAAACACTGAAGCTTTCTTT. Its translation: CASSTNRYLNTEAFF.

This chain joins TRBV15 and TRBJ2-7; a possible D gene is TRBD2 (5 bases). V gave up 4 bases and J gave up 7 bases, with 14 bases separating them. The CDR3 loop spans 13 amino acids. From germline, CDR1 is LNHNV and CDR2 YYDKDF (reference sequence). The chain's CDR3 is CATSTWRMREQYF. The CDR3, as DNA: TGTGCCACCAGCACATGGAGGATGAGGGAGCAGTACTTC. Drawing the rest from reference TRBV15 and TRBJ2-7, the complete variable domain is DAMVIQNPRYQVTQFGKPVTLSCSQTLNHNVMYWYQQKSSQAPKLLFHYYDKDFNNEADTPDNFQSRRPNTSFCFLDIRSPGLGDTAMYLCATSTWRMREQYFGPGTRLTVT.

The chain carries TRBV28 and TRBJ2-3; tentative D call: TRBD2 (6 bases). The CDR3 covers 15 residues. V gave up 6 bases and J gave up 0 bases, with 13 bases separating them. Germline values: CDR1 MDHEN, CDR2 SYDVKM. The CDR3 sequence is CASSLASQSTDTQYF. In DNA, the CDR3 is TGTGCCAGCAGCCTAGCGAGTCAGAGCACAGATACGCAGTATTTT.

V gene TRBV27 combines with J gene TRBJ2-6; D is undetermined. Trimming stripped 2 bases from V and 0 bases from J, with 8 bases between. This CDR3 region has 16 residues. The germline gives CDR1 MNHEY, CDR2 SMNVEV (reference sequence). This CDR3 is CASSLVRNSGANVLTF. The CDR3 region has the DNA TGTGCCAGCAGTTTAGTCAGAAACTCTGGGGCCAACGTCCTGACTTTC.

This clone was detected only once. The rearrangement links TRBV28 to TRBJ1-2; D is possibly TRBD1 (5 bases). CDR3 length equals 13 residues. Germline assignment: CDR1 MDHEN and CDR2 SYDVKM. Trimming removed 8 bases at V and 3 bases at J, with 13 bases between. For the CDR3, the DNA is TGTGCCAGCGTGGGGCCGATTTACTATGGCTACACCTTC. Protein product: CASVGPIYYGYTF.

The chain is built from TRBV11-2 and TRBJ1-1; 8 nucleotides align to TRBD1. The CDR3 is 14 amino acids. Per germline, CDR1 SGHAT and CDR2 FQNNGV. Trimming removed 8 bases from V and 5 bases from J; junction bases left unmatched: 10. CDR3 sequence reads: CASESRTGSTEAFF. The CDR3 DNA follows: TGTGCCAGCGAATCTCGGACAGGGTCGACTGAAGCTTTCTTT.